A selection of T cell receptor beta chains follows, all from one sample in a study of cytomegalovirus exposure and HLA in healthy donors. Sequenced by immunoSEQ multiplex PCR; TCRdb stores in-frame clones only, minus some. The sample records 130,000 or so clones, approximately 8.6% being singletons. The sequenced material came from PBMCs. The origin of the receptors is a middle-aged woman in good health and CMV-seropositive. Both conserved end residues are part of each CDR3. Size is omitted from some rows. Given values are once, few, many or a class for expanded clones.

clone_size | j_call | v_call | cdr3_aa
few | TRBJ2-2 | TRBV2 | CASSPQGPGELFF
few | TRBJ2-2 | TRBV11-1 | CASSLATVSVTGELFF
. | TRBJ2-3 | TRBV6-4 | CASSDSTGADTQYF
. | TRBJ1-1 | TRBV2 | CASRKDRAWTEAFF
few | TRBJ2-1 | TRBV7-2 | CASSLGTGGFDEQFF
few | TRBJ1-1 | TRBV4-2 | CASSLTPGQGADGTEAFF
few | TRBJ1-1 | TRBV7-9 | CASSLGTANTEAFF
few | TRBJ2-3 | TRBV28 | CASSLLGGGPDTQYF
few | TRBJ1-5 | TRBV5-8 | CAGTDSNQPQHF
few | TRBJ2-2 | TRBV2 | CASSATGSTGELFF
few | TRBJ1-1 | TRBV5-6 | CASSLYEALNTEAFF
few | TRBJ1-1 | TRBV6-4 | CASRIHMNTEAFF
few | TRBJ2-7 | TRBV7-4 | CASSLIGQGVTYEQYF
. | TRBJ2-7 | TRBV5-1 | CASSLGYQQASYEQYF
few | TRBJ2-5 | TRBV6-1 | CASSEVAESYQETQYF
. | TRBJ2-7 | TRBV29-1 | CSVRQGASYEQYF
. | TRBJ2-6 | TRBV28 | CASSSSGTGANVLTF
few | TRBJ1-4 | TRBV5-6 | CASSFDRDEKLFF
. | TRBJ2-7 | TRBV19 | CASSTGTGDYEQYF
few | TRBJ1-3 | TRBV7-6 | CASIGQGPLDTIYF
few | TRBJ2-2 | TRBV5-1 | CASSLFGQGVGPGELFF
few | TRBJ2-6 | TRBV7-8 | CASSPRTGWSGANVLTF
. | TRBJ1-1 | TRBV29-1 | CSVEEQGKAFF
. | TRBJ2-3 | TRBV10-3 | CAIRTTSTDTQYF
. | TRBJ2-7 | TRBV6-5 | CASNGQGASYEQYF
. | TRBJ2-7 | TRBV7-9 | CASSSRTGGEQYF
few | TRBJ2-3 | TRBV10-3 | CAIRPGQGEGADTQYF
. | TRBJ2-7 | TRBV11-2 | CASSAGTGSYEQYF
. | TRBJ2-7 | TRBV4-1 | CASSQDQTSGPYEQYF
. | TRBJ1-5 | TRBV6-1 | CASTEQVNQPQHF
few | TRBJ2-5 | TRBV19 | CASTQGTGRVETQYF
. | TRBJ2-7 | TRBV6-6 | CASSYDTNYEQYF
few | TRBJ2-2 | TRBV5-1 | CASSFQGTSGPGELFF
. | TRBJ1-1 | TRBV7-3 | CASSSGGEAEAFF
once | TRBJ1-2 | TRBV2 | CASSEIVRANYGYTF
. | TRBJ2-3 | TRBV5-1 | CASSNGLAGGDTQYF
. | TRBJ1-1 | TRBV30 | CASPGQGHTEAFF
. | TRBJ2-7 | TRBV2 | CASTRPRQGGHEQYF
few | TRBJ1-1 | TRBV9 | CASSVVSVNTEAFF
. | TRBJ1-4 | TRBV5-1 | CASSFRDSATNEKLFF
few | TRBJ1-1 | TRBV19 | CASSGDRGNTEAFF
few | TRBJ1-2 | TRBV9 | CASSVGGDGNYGYTF
. | TRBJ1-6 | TRBV7-2 | CASSFGQGTNSPLHF
. | TRBJ2-7 | TRBV19 | CASSILAASYEQYF
. | TRBJ2-7 | TRBV10-2 | CASSDGTSSYEQYF
. | TRBJ2-5 | TRBV23-1 | CASSLGGGETQYF
. | TRBJ1-1 | TRBV28 | CASSDRLVNTEAFF
few | TRBJ2-3 | TRBV14 | CASSHLNTDTQYF
few | TRBJ1-2 | TRBV10-3 | CAIRAGGGVYYGYTF
. | TRBJ2-7 | TRBV11-2 | CASSRQVEFHEQYF
few | TRBJ2-5 | TRBV5-1 | CASSLLDRGHQETQYF
few | TRBJ2-7 | TRBV18 | CASSPQGQGDEQYF